These 23 T cell receptor beta chains were sequenced from one sample in a study of shared clonotypes between healthy human individuals. Clones were sequenced by immunoSEQ multiplex PCR, and TCRdb holds only the in-frame ones, with some missing. The sample yields about 2.1 million clones, about 92% seen once. CD8 cells regarded as naive lacked CD45RO, were positively chosen for CCR7, and omitted terminally differentiated effector memory CD45RA+ cells. Sequencing was performed on naive CD8+ T cells from PBMCs. The receptors were gathered from a man aged 18 to 35 in good health. Some clones in this sample may be carry-over from other donors' samples.

CDR3 sequence reads: CASSYSSPEHYEQYF. The CDR3 DNA reads as TGTGCCAGCAGTTACTCGTCCCCGGAGCACTACGAGCAGTACTTC. The rearrangement joins TRBV6-5 to TRBJ2-7; D uncertain. The CDR3 spans 15 residues. Trimming stripped 0 bases from V and 3 bases from J, with 12 bases between. CDR1 is MNHEY and CDR2 is SVGAGI in the germline V gene.

This clone came up once. The chain carries TRBV11-2 and TRBJ2-1; D is unresolved. The ends were cut back, 1 base at V and 6 bases at J, with 16 bases in the middle. This CDR3 is built from 16 residues. Germline-derived CDR1 and CDR2 are SGHAT and FQNNGV. CDR3 residues: CASSLVRMRPTNEQFF. CDR3 sequence (DNA): TGTGCCAGCAGCTTAGTCCGTATGCGCCCTACCAATGAGCAGTTCTTC.

CDR3 nucleotides: TGTGCCAGCAGCTACTTCTCTAGCGGGAGCGGGGGCCAAGAGACCCAGTACTTC. Translation: CASSYFSSGSGGQETQYF. The chain has TRBV7-6 and TRBJ2-5, with TRBD2 matching 10 bases. This CDR3 is built from 18 residues. V dropped 4 bases and J dropped 1; count of bases not matched to a gene: 12. Germline V gene sequence: CDR1 SGHVS, CDR2 FNYEAQ. Variable domain in full (rest from reference TRBV7-6 and TRBJ2-5): GAGVSQSPRYKVTKRGQDVALRCDPISGHVSLYWYRQALGQGPEFLTYFNYEAQQDKSGLPNDRFSAERPEGSISTLTIQRTEQRDSAMYRCASSYFSSGSGGQETQYFGPGTRLLVL.

This clone was detected once. The chain employs TRBV29-1 and TRBJ1-5, with D possibly TRBD1 on 5 matching bases. The length of the CDR3 is 14 residues. Germline-derived CDR1 and CDR2 are SQVTM and ANQGSEA. With 6 bases removed from V and 4 bases from J, the gap between germline ends came to 16 bases. The DNA for the CDR3 is TGCAGCGTCGCCGGGGCAGGGATTAATCAGCCCCAGCATTTT. Translation gives CSVAGAGINQPQHF.

This sequence joins TRBV28 and TRBJ1-5; D is uncertain. This CDR3 is 16 amino acids long. Germline CDR1 is MDHEN and CDR2 is SYDVKM. Trimming cost V 10 bases and J 0 bases, with 19 bases left between them. CDR3 DNA: TGTGCCACCTCCGAGGGTCCGACCGTTAGCAATCAGCCCCAGCATTTT. Its protein is CATSEGPTVSNQPQHF.

V gene TRBV7-9 combines with J gene TRBJ2-2, with 12 bases matching TRBD2. V shed 1 base and J 2 bases; nucleotides not matched to a gene: 2. The CDR3 has 17 residues. Germline CDR1 and CDR2: SEHNR and FQNEAQ (reference sequence). The CDR3 nucleotides are TGTGCCAGCAGCTTAGACGGACTAGCGGGAAACACCGGGGAGCTGTTTTTT. Translating gives CASSLDGLAGNTGELFF. The entire variable domain, with the rest obtained from reference TRBV7-9 and TRBJ2-2, is as follows: DTGVSQNPRHKITKRGQNVTFRCDPISEHNRLYWYRQTLGQGPEFLTYFQNEAQLEKSRLLSDRFSAERPKGSFSTLEIQRTEQGDSAMYLCASSLDGLAGNTGELFFGEGSRLTVL.

The rearrangement links TRBV7-9 to TRBJ2-5, with no clear D. The CDR3 is made up of 12 amino acids. Between the trimmed V and J ends, which lost 2 bases and 5 bases, there was a span of 6 bases. CDR1 and CDR2 from the germline V gene are SEHNR and FQNEAQ (reference sequence). The CDR3 loop reads CASSLLSETQYF. The CDR3 DNA reads TGTGCCAGCAGCTTATTAAGCGAGACCCAGTACTTC.

The V call is TRBV7-9, the J call TRBJ1-2, with 9 bases identical to TRBD1. J gave up 4 bases and V 5 bases, and 8 bases lay outside the gene matches. Germline CDR1 reads SEHNR; CDR2 reads FQNEAQ (reference sequence). The CDR3 has 15 amino acids. CDR3 sequence reads: CASSTGTGSGYGYTF. In nucleotides, the CDR3 is TGTGCCAGCAGCACGGGGACAGGGAGCGGCTATGGCTACACCTTC.

On this clone itself: The sample has other DNA sequences that encode this CDR3 too. The chain combines TRBV6-5 with TRBJ1-1, with D unclear. V was pared by 3 bases and J by 1 base, with 6 bases between. CDR1 is MNHEY and CDR2 is SVGAGI in the germline V gene. The CDR3 has 13 residues. The CDR3 reads CASSYTENTEAFF. As DNA, the CDR3 is TGTGCCAGCAGTTATACAGAGAACACTGAAGCTTTCTTT.

V is TRBV2 and J is TRBJ1-4; no reliable D call. Germline V CDR1 and CDR2: SNHLY, FYNNEI. There are 14 residues in the CDR3. The germline V and J ends were trimmed by 4 bases and 0 bases, with 6 bases remaining between them. This chain's CDR3 is CASSADATNEKLFF. CDR3 nucleotides: TGTGCCAGCAGTGCGGACGCAACTAATGAAAAACTGTTTTTT. The variable domain in full, with the rest retrieved from reference TRBV2 and TRBJ1-4, is EPEVTQTPSHQVTQMGQEVILRCVPISNHLYFYWYRQILGQKVEFLVSFYNNEISEKSEIFDDQFSVERPDGSNFTLKIRSTKLEDSAMYFCASSADATNEKLFFGSGTQLSVL.

The chain couples TRBV14 to TRBJ2-3; D ambiguous. Trimming shortened V by 0 bases and J by 4 bases, and 14 bases separated the two germline ends. Germline CDR1 and CDR2: SGHDN and FVKESK. This CDR3 has 16 amino acids. This CDR3 reads CASSQDRGWSADTQYF. CDR3 sequence (DNA): TGTGCCAGCAGCCAAGATCGCGGTTGGAGTGCAGATACGCAGTATTTT. The full variable domain, its missing parts supplied by reference TRBV14 and TRBJ2-3, is EAGVTQFPSHSVIEKGQTVTLRCDPISGHDNLYWYRRVMGKEIKFLLHFVKESKQDESGMPNNRFLAERTGGTYSTLKVQPAELEDSGVYFCASSQDRGWSADTQYFGPGTRLTVL.

The V call is TRBV19, the J call TRBJ2-7; 11 bases fit TRBD1. CDR1 is LNHDA, CDR2 SQIVND, per germline (reference sequence). This CDR3 is 13 amino acids long. The V gene end was trimmed by 7 bases and the J gene end by 3 bases; junction bases not matched to a gene: 2. CDR3 amino acids: CASTGQGDYEQYF. CDR3 in DNA: TGTGCCAGTACGGGACAGGGGGACTACGAGCAGTACTTC.

The chain combines TRBV7-8 with TRBJ2-2; a possible D gene is TRBD1 (6 bases). The CDR3 totals 16 residues. CDR1 and CDR2 (germline): SGHVS, FQNEAQ. The V gene lost 5 bases and the J gene lost 6 bases, with 19 bases spanning the gap. The CDR3 is CASSHPGGRGAGELFF. The CDR3 DNA follows: TGTGCCAGCAGCCACCCTGGAGGCAGGGGAGCCGGGGAGCTGTTTTTT.

The rearrangement joins TRBV7-9 to TRBJ2-3; the match to TRBD2 covers 7 bases. Germline V CDR1 and CDR2: SEHNR, FQNEAQ (reference sequence). V was pared by 1 base and J by 5 bases, with 12 bases of the junction left unmatched. This CDR3 contains 17 residues. The CDR3 loop is CASSLGESLADLDTQYF. The CDR3 DNA reads TGTGCCAGCAGCTTAGGCGAGTCCCTAGCGGACTTAGATACGCAGTATTTT.

V is TRBV9 and J is TRBJ1-2, with 9 bases fitting TRBD1. Per the germline V gene, CDR1 is SGDLS and CDR2 is YYNGEE. CDR3 size: 15 residues. V lost 2 bases and J lost 3; bases outside the gene matches: 5. CDR3 protein: CASSVGTGGHYGYTF. Here the CDR3 DNA reads TGTGCCAGCAGCGTCGGAACAGGGGGCCACTATGGCTACACCTTC.

The chain employs TRBV27 and TRBJ1-2; 7 nucleotides align to TRBD1. The junction had 7 bases not matched to a gene; V was cut back by 0 bases and J by 3 bases. Germline V gene data show CDR1 as MNHEY and CDR2 as SMNVEV (reference sequence). The CDR3 sequence is 16 residues long. CDR3 in amino acids: CASSLSTRGQHYGYTF. Here the CDR3 DNA reads TGTGCCAGCAGTTTATCGACCCGGGGACAGCACTATGGCTACACCTTC.

J is TRBJ1-2 and V is TRBV7-9; D remains unclear. V gave up 0 bases and J gave up 6 bases, with 11 bases separating them. Germline values: CDR1 SEHNR, CDR2 FQNEAQ (reference sequence). The CDR3 spans 14 residues. This CDR3 is CASSLATVRDGYTF. The CDR3 region has the DNA TGTGCCAGCAGCTTAGCAACGGTTCGCGATGGCTACACCTTC.

In the case of this clone: Other DNA sequences from this sample encode an identical CDR3 as well. The rearrangement joins TRBV9 to TRBJ2-7; no reliable D call. Germline V gene sequence: CDR1 SGDLS, CDR2 YYNGEE. V dropped 0 bases and J dropped 4 bases, with 8 bases sitting between them. CDR3 size: 13 residues. The CDR3 is CASSVDSTYEQYF. CDR3 nucleotide sequence: TGTGCCAGCAGCGTAGACTCAACTTACGAGCAGTACTTC.

V is TRBV30 and J is TRBJ2-1, with TRBD2 as a possible D gene (5 bases). This CDR3 contains 14 residues. The germline V gene encodes CDR1 GTSNPN and CDR2 SVGIG (reference sequence). The V end was cut by 3 bases, the J end by 2 bases, with 11 bases between. The CDR3: CAWSWESPYNEQFF. DNA of the CDR3: TGTGCCTGGAGCTGGGAGTCCCCCTACAATGAGCAGTTCTTC.

V usage is TRBV5-4 and J usage is TRBJ2-7, with TRBD1 matching over 8 bases. Germline trimming cut 4 bases from V and 3 bases from J; bases unmatched to any gene: 9. Germline V CDR1 and CDR2: SGHNT, YYREEE (reference sequence). The CDR3 extends over 15 amino acids. CDR3 sequence: CASSERTGTFYEQYF. The CDR3 region has the DNA TGTGCCAGCAGCGAAAGGACAGGGACCTTCTACGAGCAGTACTTC. Combining the CDR3 with reference TRBV5-4 and TRBJ2-7 gives the whole variable domain ETGVTQSPTHLIKTRGQQVTLRCSSQSGHNTVSWYQQALGQGPQFIFQYYREEENGRGNFPPRFSGLQFPNYSSELNVNALELDDSALYLCASSERTGTFYEQYFGPGTRLTVT.

The chain combines TRBV5-3 with TRBJ2-7; perhaps TRBD2 as D (6 bases). TRBV5-3 is an open reading frame, and its role is uncertain. The germline V and J ends were trimmed by 1 base and 0 bases, with 17 bases remaining between them. The CDR3 runs 17 residues. The CDR3 sequence is CARSLLCPAGSSYEQYF. For the CDR3, the DNA is TGTGCCAGAAGCTTGCTTTGTCCGGCCGGGAGCTCCTACGAGCAGTACTTC.

The J gene is TRBJ2-7, the V gene TRBV6-6; 10 bases map to TRBD1. The CDR3 runs 13 residues. V lost 5 bases to trimming and J lost 5 bases; unmatched junction nucleotides: 3. Per the germline V gene, CDR1 is MNHNY and CDR2 is SVGAGI (reference sequence). DNA for the CDR3: TGTGCCAGCAGTATGGGGACAGGGGACGAGCAGTACTTC. Translating gives CASSMGTGDEQYF.

The gene calls are TRBV30 and TRBJ2-7; a possible D gene is TRBD1 (6 bases). CDR1 GTSNPN and CDR2 SVGIG come from the germline V gene (reference sequence). With 0 bases removed from V and 1 base from J, the gap between germline ends came to 10 bases. This CDR3 region has 14 residues. The CDR3 region is CAWSVHRVSYEQYF. The DNA of the CDR3 is TGTGCCTGGAGTGTACACAGGGTATCCTACGAGCAGTACTTC.